A selection of T cell receptor beta chains follows, all from one sample in a study of identifying expanded T cells in peripheral blood. The data were produced by immunoSEQ multiplex PCR, yet TCRdb's version contains in-frame clones alone and is incomplete. The table lists about 97,000 clones, roughly nine tenths of them singletons. The sequencing input was blood. These receptors were taken from a person aged 18 to 75 in good health. The CDR3 runs from the conserved cysteine through the conserved F or W. Fields, in order: clone size, V gene, D gene, J gene, CDR3 protein, CDR3 DNA. A D gene is named only where the DNA matches it firmly. Size values are once, few and many counts, or a class for expanded clones, and some rows have none.

-	TRBV7-6	-	TRBJ2-1	CASSFLGAAYNEQFF	TGTGCCAGCAGCTTTCTAGGGGCGGCCTACAATGAGCAGTTCTTC
-	TRBV29-1	-	TRBJ2-1	CSVERESNNEQFF	TGCAGCGTTGAAAGGGAGTCAAACAATGAGCAGTTCTTC
-	TRBV5-6	-	TRBJ1-1	CASSFGGGRDHLAFF	TGTGCCAGCAGCTTTGGCGGGGGACGAGACCATCTGGCTTTCTTT
-	TRBV4-3	-	TRBJ1-3	CASSQSFGGSGNTIYF	TGCGCCAGCAGCCAAAGTTTCGGAGGCTCTGGAAACACCATATATTTT
-	TRBV5-1	-	TRBJ1-6	CASSLSPEGSLHF	TGCGCCAGCAGCTTATCTCCGGAGGGGTCCCTCCACTTT
many	TRBV4-3	TRBD1	TRBJ2-7	CASSQEDRDRGYEQYF	TGCGCCAGCAGCCAAGAGGATCGGGACAGGGGGTACGAGCAGTACTTC
-	TRBV11-2	TRBD1	TRBJ2-7	CASSAGQGREQYF	TGTGCCAGCAGCGCGGGACAGGGAAGGGAGCAGTACTTC
-	TRBV11-2	-	TRBJ2-1	CASSLSHEQFF	TGTGCCAGCAGCTTAAGCCACGAGCAGTTCTTC
-	TRBV7-8	-	TRBJ1-2	CASSPRGGFGGYTF	TGTGCCAGCAGCCCCCGGGGGGGGTTCGGGGGCTACACCTTC
-	TRBV30	-	TRBJ2-5	CAWSTSRGTQYF	TGTGCCTGGAGCACCTCGCGGGGGACCCAGTACTTC
-	TRBV6-7	-	TRBJ1-3	CASNQTGLGLAGNTIYF	TGTGCCAGCAACCAGACAGGCCTCGGTCTCGCTGGAAACACCATATATTTT
many	TRBV7-9	TRBD1	TRBJ1-2	CASSPQGAGYGAGYTF	TGTGCCAGCAGCCCACAGGGGGCCGGTTACGGAGCTGGCTACACCTTC
once	TRBV5-6	TRBD2	TRBJ2-1	CASSLEPGGPNEQFF	TGTGCCAGCAGCTTGGAGCCGGGGGGGCCTAATGAGCAGTTCTTC
once	TRBV10-1	-	TRBJ2-1	CASSEIGLDNEQFF	TGCGCCAGCAGTGAAATCGGTTTGGACAATGAGCAGTTCTTC
few	TRBV2	-	TRBJ2-2	CASTMDFTGELFF	TGTGCCAGCACCATGGACTTTACCGGGGAGCTGTTTTTT
once	TRBV9	-	TRBJ2-5	CASSVGGRETQYF	TGTGCCAGCAGCGTAGGGGGGCGTGAGACCCAGTACTTC
-	TRBV4-3	-	TRBJ2-7	CASSQSLVDEQYF	TGCGCCAGCAGTCAATCCCTAGTTGACGAGCAGTACTTC
-	TRBV27	TRBD2	TRBJ2-7	CASAGGQRSYEQYF	TGTGCCAGTGCGGGGGGCCAACGTTCCTACGAGCAGTACTTC
once	TRBV18	TRBD1	TRBJ2-7	CASSPTTGGEWYEQYF	TGTGCCAGCTCACCCACAACAGGGGGCGAATGGTACGAGCAGTACTTC
-	TRBV19	-	TRBJ2-3	CASRNTDTQYF	TGTGCCAGTAGAAACACAGATACGCAGTATTTT
-	TRBV29-1	TRBD2	TRBJ2-3	CSVSRLAGFGDTQYF	TGCAGCGTTTCCCGACTAGCGGGGTTTGGAGATACGCAGTATTTT
-	TRBV12-5	-	TRBJ1-1	CASGRGWTNTEAFF	TGTGCTAGTGGCCGGGGATGGACGAACACTGAAGCTTTCTTT
once	TRBV19	-	TRBJ1-2	CASSIVGVRLHGYTF	TGTGCCAGTAGTATAGTAGGGGTACGCTTACATGGCTACACCTTC
-	TRBV18	TRBD2	TRBJ2-3	CASSPLRTSGTDTQYF	TGTGCCAGCTCACCACTTCGGACTAGCGGGACAGATACGCAGTATTTT
once	TRBV7-9	TRBD1	TRBJ1-4	CASSLGQGTANEKLFF	TGTGCCAGCAGCCTGGGACAGGGGACGGCTAATGAAAAACTGTTTTTT
-	TRBV19	TRBD2	TRBJ2-1	CASKLSSGGYNEQFF	TGTGCCAGTAAGCTTTCTAGCGGGGGCTACAATGAGCAGTTCTTC
-	TRBV23-1	TRBD1	TRBJ1-3	CASSQSPRQGPLGGNTIYF	TGCGCCAGCAGTCAATCCCCTCGACAGGGCCCCCTGGGAGGAAACACCATATATTTT
-	TRBV11-2	-	TRBJ2-7	CASSSSYEQYF	TGTGCCAGCAGCTCCTCCTACGAGCAGTACTTC
-	TRBV7-9	-	TRBJ1-1	CASSLVGSATEAFF	TGTGCCAGCAGCTTAGTCGGGAGTGCCACTGAAGCTTTCTTT
-	TRBV7-2	-	TRBJ2-1	CASSLAEGTQQFF	TGTGCCAGCAGCTTAGCGGAAGGGACTCAGCAGTTCTTC
few	TRBV5-4	TRBD1	TRBJ2-1	CASSRTGGYNEQFF	TGTGCCAGCAGCCGGACAGGGGGCTACAATGAGCAGTTCTTC
-	TRBV6-1	-	TRBJ2-7	CATKTGTNRGYEQYF	TGTGCCACCAAAACCGGGACAAACCGGGGGTACGAGCAGTACTTC
-	TRBV12-5	TRBD2	TRBJ2-3	CASGLPGGGQRTDTQYF	TGTGCTAGTGGTTTGCCCGGGGGGGGTCAGAGGACAGATACGCAGTATTTT
-	TRBV21-1	-	TRBJ2-5	CASSKATPRDSHIQETQYF	TGTGCCAGCAGCAAAGCGACCCCGCGGGACTCGCACATCCAAGAGACCCAGTACTTC
-	TRBV5-1	-	TRBJ1-1	CASSFGRGPAFF	TGCGCCAGCAGCTTTGGTCGGGGGCCAGCTTTCTTT
-	TRBV18	TRBD1	TRBJ1-1	CASSPDRGSEAFF	TGTGCCAGCTCACCGGACAGGGGTTCTGAAGCTTTCTTT
-	TRBV12-5	-	TRBJ2-5	CASGFTHDGTAYPRETQYF	TGTGCTAGTGGTTTTACTCATGACGGGACCGCATACCCAAGGGAGACCCAGTACTTC
few	TRBV5-1	-	TRBJ1-2	CASSPGDSDYGYTF	TGCGCCAGCAGCCCAGGGGATAGCGACTATGGCTACACCTTC
-	TRBV7-2	TRBD1	TRBJ1-2	CASNDPRQGVSYGYTF	TGTGCCAGCAACGACCCGAGACAGGGGGTGAGCTATGGCTACACCTTC
few	TRBV5-1	-	TRBJ2-1	CASSLRGLGEQFF	TGCGCCAGCAGCTTAAGGGGTCTCGGTGAGCAGTTCTTC
-	TRBV27	-	TRBJ1-2	CASSLDGDLLYGYTF	TGTGCCAGCAGTTTAGATGGGGACCTCCTCTATGGCTACACCTTC
-	TRBV13	-	TRBJ2-2	CASSVTLLETGELFF	TGTGCCAGCAGCGTAACTCTGCTTGAGACCGGGGAGCTGTTTTTT
-	TRBV7-2	-	TRBJ2-7	CASSSQGGSYEQYF	TGTGCCAGCAGCTCACAGGGAGGCTCCTACGAGCAGTACTTC
once	TRBV27	TRBD2	TRBJ2-5	CASSLYGLAGGEETQYF	TGTGCCAGCAGTCTATATGGACTAGCGGGGGGAGAAGAGACCCAGTACTTC
-	TRBV5-3	-	TRBJ2-6	CARSRGPGANVPTF	TGTGCCAGAAGCCGGGGGCCTGGGGCCAACGTCCCGACTTTC
-	TRBV9	-	TRBJ2-2	CASSVVGDGGELFF	TGTGCCAGCAGCGTAGTAGGGGATGGCGGGGAGCTGTTTTTT
-	TRBV6-5	TRBD1	TRBJ2-5	CASSGTGRAETQYF	TGTGCCAGCAGTGGGACAGGCCGGGCAGAGACCCAGTACTTC